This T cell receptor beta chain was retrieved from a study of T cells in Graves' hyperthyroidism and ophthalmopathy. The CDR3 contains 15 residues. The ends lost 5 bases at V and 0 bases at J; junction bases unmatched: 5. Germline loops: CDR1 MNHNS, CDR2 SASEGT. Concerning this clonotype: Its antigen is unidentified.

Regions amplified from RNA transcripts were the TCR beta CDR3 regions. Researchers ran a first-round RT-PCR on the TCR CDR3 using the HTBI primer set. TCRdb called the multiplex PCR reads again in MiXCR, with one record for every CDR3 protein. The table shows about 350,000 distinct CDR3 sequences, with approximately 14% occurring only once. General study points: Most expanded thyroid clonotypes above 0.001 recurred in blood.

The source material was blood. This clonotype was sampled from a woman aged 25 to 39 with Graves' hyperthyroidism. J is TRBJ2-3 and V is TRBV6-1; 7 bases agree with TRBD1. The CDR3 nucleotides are TGTGCCAGCAGTCCACAGGGGTCTAGCACAGATACGCAGTATTTT. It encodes CASSPQGSSTDTQYF.